These T cell receptor beta chains were read from a single sample in a study of OX40 agonist ivuxolimab in advanced cancers. This table comes from immunoSEQ multiplex PCR, and its TCRdb copy is limited to in-frame clones, with some not included. The data contain 55,000 to 75,000 clones, more than 80% of them singletons. The sequencing here drew on CD4+ or CD8+ T cells sorted from blood, taken in a trial of the OX40 agonist ivuxolimab. Source of these receptors: an adult with an advanced solid tumor such as melanoma, head and neck, liver or kidney cancer. CDR3s leave out the opening cysteine and the closing phenylalanine or tryptophan. The size entry is marked missing in some rows and otherwise reads once, few, many or a size class.

>TRBV6-1|-|TRBJ2-4
ASSEVAGGGTKNIQY
>TRBV7-8|-|TRBJ1-5
ASSLDGQGHQPQH
>TRBV6-5|-|TRBJ1-1
ASSSRHRVNTEAF
>TRBV2|-|TRBJ1-2
ASGGERQNGYT
>TRBV18|-|TRBJ1-2
ASSPFGKDYGYT
>TRBV19|-|TRBJ2-4
ASSGLETVGNIQY
>TRBV7-2|once|TRBJ2-4
ASSLELAGGRNIQY
>TRBV18|-|TRBJ1-1
ASSPGWTEAF
>TRBV5-1|few|TRBJ2-5
ASKTGTVQETQY
>TRBV11-1|-|TRBJ1-2
ASSLVGIYGYT
>TRBV6-6|-|TRBJ1-2
ASNRGEPKDGYT